Below, one TCR beta chain is given with its context. Its antigen is undetermined. Produced via immunoSEQ multiplex PCR; TCRdb's table is partial and in-frame only. The top ten clones hold around 15% of a sample with around 16,000 clones, roughly four fifths of them seen once. This record comes from a study of somatic mutations in cytotoxic T cells in rheumatoid arthritis. Regarding the study as a whole: TRBV07 appeared slightly underrepresented in the rheumatoid arthritis patients. That finding was not adjusted to account for multiple comparisons.

The germline gives CDR1 SGHRS, CDR2 YFSETQ. The CDR3 runs 16 residues. J was trimmed by 0 bases and V by 7 bases; bases with no gene match: 10. The specimen was CD8+ T cells sorted from blood. V gene TRBV5-1 combines with J gene TRBJ1-3, with 7 nucleotides matching TRBD1. The TCR comes from a woman between 45 and 60 years old with rheumatoid arthritis. CDR3 residues: CASATTGNFSGNTIYF. CDR3 in DNA: TGCGCCAGCGCGACGACAGGGAACTTCTCTGGAAACACCATATATTTT.